Shown below are 25 T cell receptor beta chains from a single sample sequenced in a study of blood T cell repertoires in COVID-19. Repertoires were generated with immunoSEQ multiplex PCR, while TCRdb's copy carries only in-frame clones and drops some. The data show approximately 260,000 clones, 70% to 90% seen once. Sequenced material: peripheral blood. These TCRs come from a woman aged 40 to 50 with acute or convalescent COVID-19.

The rearrangement uses TRBV4-1 and TRBJ2-5, with 13 bases that match TRBD2. CDR1 and CDR2 from the germline V gene are MGHRA and YSYEKL. The CDR3 runs 17 residues. The trim removed 1 base at V and 4 bases at J, leaving 6 bases unmatched. The CDR3 DNA reads as TGCGCCAGCAGCCAAGGTACTAGCGGGGGGGCAGGAGAGACCCAGTACTTC. As protein: CASSQGTSGGAGETQYF.

This clone was counted a few times. The chain employs TRBV7-3 and TRBJ1-2; no clear D gene. CDR1 SGHTA and CDR2 FQGTGA come from the germline V gene. This CDR3 has 13 amino acids. The germline V and J ends were trimmed by 3 bases and 8 bases, with 13 bases remaining between them. CDR3 amino acids: CASSFNDGGGYTF. The CDR3 nucleotides are TGTGCCAGCAGCTTCAACGACGGCGGCGGCTACACCTTC.

The chain carries TRBV19 and TRBJ1-4; possibly TRBD1 for D (5 bases). The CDR3 has 17 amino acids. The germline CDR1 and CDR2 sequences are LNHDA and SQIVND (reference sequence). Trimming removed 4 bases at V and 10 bases at J, with 25 bases between. The CDR3 region is CASSTTDTQGGEGKLFF. The CDR3 DNA reads as TGTGCCAGTAGTACCACTGATACTCAGGGAGGAGAGGGAAAACTGTTTTTT.

The chain combines TRBV3-1 (or the pseudogene TRBV3-2) with TRBJ2-5; TRBD2 aligns across 9 bases. With 4 bases clipped from V and 5 bases from J, the junction kept 11 bases outside the gene matches. Germline V gives CDR1 LGHDT, CDR2 YNNKEL (reference sequence). This CDR3 comprises 16 residues. The CDR3 here is CASSPKGLAAVETQYF. DNA for the CDR3: TGTGCCAGCAGCCCCAAGGGACTAGCAGCGGTTGAGACCCAGTACTTC.

The chain carries TRBV7-8 and TRBJ2-1; maybe TRBD2 (5 bases). This CDR3 is built from 15 residues. Germline CDR1 and CDR2: SGHVS and FQNEAQ. The ends were cut back, 4 bases at V and 4 bases at J, with 14 bases in the middle. The CDR3 spells CASSSGMSRYNEQFF. The DNA of the CDR3 is TGTGCCAGCAGCTCCGGGATGTCAAGGTACAATGAGCAGTTCTTC.

This clone appeared a few times. J is TRBJ1-1 and V is TRBV12-3 or TRBV12-4; the D is unclear. The CDR3 spans 13 residues. Trimming took off 5 bases at V and 1 base at J, with 8 bases between the two ends. CDR3 in DNA: TGTGCCAGCAGTCGAGAAGCGAACACTGAAGCTTTCTTT. This translates into CASSREANTEAFF.

V usage is TRBV27 and J usage is TRBJ1-1; D possibly corresponds to TRBD1 (6 bases). Per germline, CDR1 MNHEY and CDR2 SMNVEV (reference sequence). The CDR3 sequence is 12 residues long. The V end lost 5 bases, the J end lost 11 bases, and 15 bases lay between the germline ends. In DNA, the CDR3 is TGTGCCAGCAGTACCGGACAGACGGTCGCTTTCTTT. Translating it yields CASSTGQTVAFF.

This clone was seen just once. The chain employs TRBV5-4 and TRBJ2-5; TRBD1 matches at 10 bases. This CDR3 is built from 15 residues. J was trimmed by 4 bases and V by 0 bases; bases with no gene match: 3. Germline assignment: CDR1 SGHNT and CDR2 YYREEE (reference sequence). The CDR3 protein is CASSLARTGGETQYF. The CDR3 DNA reads TGTGCCAGCAGCTTGGCCCGGACAGGGGGAGAGACCCAGTACTTC.

This rearrangement joins TRBV9 to TRBJ2-5; a possible D gene is TRBD1 (7 bases). V lost 3 bases and J lost 3, with 15 bases in between. The CDR3 spans 15 residues. Germline values: CDR1 SGDLS, CDR2 YYNGEE. CDR3 nucleotide sequence: TGTGCCAGCAGCGATGGCAGGGGGGACGAAGAGACCCAGTACTTC. It codes for CASSDGRGDEETQYF.

This sequence joins TRBV10-3 and TRBJ2-4; maybe TRBD2 (7 bases). Germline V lookup: CDR1 ENHRY, CDR2 SYGVKD. V lost 11 bases to trimming and J lost 9 bases, with 14 bases between them. CDR3 length equals 11 residues. The CDR3 region is CAAGAPGIQYF. The CDR3 DNA reads TGTGCCGCGGGGGCCCCAGGCATTCAGTACTTC.

V gene TRBV19 combines with J gene TRBJ2-7; perhaps TRBD1 as D (6 bases). Trimming pared 3 bases from V and 1 base from J, leaving 7 bases between. The germline CDR1 and CDR2 sequences are LNHDA and SQIVND (reference sequence). The CDR3 has 13 residues. The CDR3 DNA follows: TGTGCCAGTAGTATCGGACAGTCCTACGAGCAGTACGTC. Translated: CASSIGQSYEQYV.

Concerning this clone: The sample carries other DNA sequences with the same CDR3. J is TRBJ1-5 and V is TRBV29-1; D unclear. Germline lookup yields CDR1 SQVTM and CDR2 ANQGSEA. The CDR3 extends over 12 amino acids. Trimming took 6 bases from V and 2 from J, leaving 8 bases between them. The CDR3 protein is CSVTEGNQPQHF. In DNA, the CDR3 is TGCAGCGTAACCGAGGGCAATCAGCCCCAGCATTTT.

The chain employs TRBV7-6 and TRBJ1-4, with a weak D call TRBD1 (5 bases). V was clipped by 0 bases and J by 5 bases, with 13 bases between them. The CDR3 runs 16 residues. CDR1 and CDR2 (germline): SGHVS, FNYEAQ. CDR3 region: CASSLALGQGNEKLFF. The CDR3 nucleotides are TGTGCCAGCAGCTTAGCGCTCGGGCAGGGCAATGAAAAACTGTTTTTT.

The CDR3 DNA reads as TGTGCCATCAGGCTGACCGGGACAGGGGGCCAAGATACGCAGTATTTT. It encodes CAIRLTGTGGQDTQYF. The rearrangement links TRBV10-3 to TRBJ2-3; TRBD1 aligns across 12 bases. Germline V gene sequence: CDR1 ENHRY, CDR2 SYGVKD. V dropped 6 bases and J dropped 5; count of bases not matched to a gene: 9. The CDR3 covers 16 residues.

This clone was detected only once. V and J are TRBV19 and TRBJ1-1, with 11 positions matching TRBD1. Germline V CDR1 and CDR2: LNHDA, SQIVND (reference sequence). Losses at the gene ends were 5 bases for V and 6 bases for J; bases not matched to a gene: 2. This CDR3 has 13 amino acids. The CDR3 coding sequence is TGTGCCAGTAGTGGACAGGGGGCCCCTGAAGCTTTCTTT. This encodes CASSGQGAPEAFF.

The CDR3 is CASNRGSGSNQPQHF. DNA of the CDR3: TGTGCCAGCAACCGGGGATCCGGCAGCAATCAGCCCCAGCATTTT. The chain carries TRBV6-5 and TRBJ1-5; no firm D call. The ends were cut back, 7 bases at V and 1 base at J, with 14 bases in the middle. Germline lookup yields CDR1 MNHEY and CDR2 SVGAGI. The CDR3 is made up of 15 amino acids.

CDR3 nucleotides: TGTGCCAGCAGCCCTTTAGGACAGGGGTATCGTGGCTACACCTTC. It codes for CASSPLGQGYRGYTF. This chain uses TRBV3-1 (or the pseudogene TRBV3-2) with TRBJ1-2, with TRBD1 matching 9 bases. J was trimmed by 7 bases and V by 4 bases; bases with no gene match: 10. Germline loops: CDR1 LGHDT, CDR2 YNNKEL (reference sequence). CDR3 size: 15 residues.

The chain carries TRBV6-6 and TRBJ1-1; 7 bases are shared with TRBD1. V lost 4 bases to trimming and J lost 3 bases; unmatched junction nucleotides: 8. Germline lookup yields CDR1 MNHNY and CDR2 SVGAGI (reference sequence). The length of the CDR3 is 15 residues. The CDR3 sequence: CASSLQGLEDTEAFF. CDR3 bases: TGTGCCAGCAGTTTACAGGGGCTGGAGGACACTGAAGCTTTCTTT.

This sequence joins TRBV2 and TRBJ2-3; 16 bases are a match to TRBD2. Germline V gene lookup returns CDR1 SNHLY and CDR2 FYNNEI. V was pared by 6 bases and J by 2 bases, with 8 bases of the junction left unmatched. This CDR3 spans 18 amino acids. The CDR3 DNA reads TGTGCCAGCAGCCTGGGGACTAGCGGGGGGGCCTCCACAGATACGCAGTATTTT. It is translated as CASSLGTSGGASTDTQYF.

This clone came up once. V gene TRBV7-6 combines with J gene TRBJ2-2, with TRBD1 identical over 8 bases. CDR1 is SGHVS, CDR2 FNYEAQ, per germline. Losses at the gene ends were 5 bases for V and 5 bases for J; bases not matched to a gene: 7. This CDR3 spans 15 amino acids. CDR3 sequence (DNA): TGTGCCAGCAGCCCCCCAGGGGGCAGGACCGGGGAGCTGTTTTTT. Amino acids: CASSPPGGRTGELFF.

The chain uses TRBV5-1 and TRBJ1-6; 10 bases fit TRBD1. Germline values: CDR1 SGHRS, CDR2 YFSETQ. V was pared by 0 bases and J by 8 bases, with 2 bases of the junction left unmatched. CDR3 size: 15 residues. CDR3 coding DNA: TGCGCCAGCAGCTTGGTTGGACAGGGGGATTCACCCCTCCACTTT. It yields the protein CASSLVGQGDSPLHF.

The chain combines TRBV7-9 with TRBJ1-3, with 10 positions matching TRBD1. Germline lookup yields CDR1 SEHNR and CDR2 FQNEAQ (reference sequence). The CDR3 consists of 15 residues. Trimming took 5 bases from V and 7 from J; bases not matched to a gene: 8. As DNA, the CDR3 is TGTGCCAGCAGCCCCCGGGACAGGGGTATGAACACCATATATTTT. The encoded protein is CASSPRDRGMNTIYF. Variable domain in full (rest from reference TRBV7-9 and TRBJ1-3): DTGVSQNPRHKITKRGQNVTFRCDPISEHNRLYWYRQTLGQGPEFLTYFQNEAQLEKSRLLSDRFSAERPKGSFSTLEIQRTEQGDSAMYLCASSPRDRGMNTIYFGEGSWLTVV.

The rearrangement uses TRBV10-1 and TRBJ1-1, with D unclear. Looked up from germline, CDR1 is WNHNN and CDR2 is SYGVQD (reference sequence). The CDR3 runs to 15 residues. The germline V and J ends were trimmed by 4 bases and 4 bases, with 16 bases remaining between them. The CDR3, as DNA: TGCGCCAGCAGTGCAGGTACCACAGCAGGCACTGAAGCTTTCTTT. This codes for CASSAGTTAGTEAFF.

As to this clone: Other nucleotide sequences in the sample specify the same CDR3. This chain connects TRBV7-2 to TRBJ2-3; perhaps TRBD1 as D (6 bases). CDR1 SGHTA and CDR2 FQGNSA come from the germline V gene. Between the trimmed V and J ends, which lost 2 bases and 5 bases, there was a span of 8 bases. This CDR3 has 13 amino acids. CDR3 nucleotide sequence: TGTGCCAGCAGCTTACAGGGACAAGATACGCAGTATTTT. It translates to CASSLQGQDTQYF.

This clone was seen only once. V and J are TRBV4-1 and TRBJ1-2; D unclear. The V gene's germline CDR1 is MGHRA and CDR2 YSYEKL. The CDR3 has 14 residues. The V and J ends lost 6 bases and 0 bases respectively, with 11 bases between them. As DNA, the CDR3 is TGCGCCAGCAGGCCTATACTGACTAACTATGGCTACACCTTC. Amino acids: CASRPILTNYGYTF.